One sample yielded the 25 T cell receptor beta chains listed below, sequenced in a study of cytotoxic CD8 clonotypes in ibrutinib-treated CLL (dated by TCRdb to about 2021). The time point label for this specimen denotes: about eleven months on ibrutinib. The library was produced with the immunoSEQ multiplex PCR assay. TCRdb stores this immuneACCESS table with in-frame sequences only. Part of the clones is absent; in the studies checked, under half of the shortfall reflects unresolved V genes, and no reason is known for the rest. Here the sample has 150,000 or so clones; 60% to 85% occur a single time. The leading ten clones occupy 25% to 30% of the sample. This specimen consisted of PBMCs, obtained after 12 months of ibrutinib treatment. Receptor source: a human donor with chronic lymphocytic leukemia.

The table lists this clone with a few counts. The CDR3 spells CAWMMGAASYNEQFF. In DNA form, the CDR3 reads TGTGCCTGGATGATGGGGGCAGCGTCCTACAATGAGCAGTTCTTC. The rearrangement joins TRBV30 to TRBJ2-1, with a tentative D call TRBD1 (6 bases). Trimming removed 4 bases at V and 1 base at J, with 14 bases between. The germline V gene has CDR1 GTSNPN and CDR2 SVGIG (reference sequence). There are 15 residues in the CDR3.

This chain links TRBV27 with TRBJ2-7, with TRBD1 matching 7 bases. Trimming removed 5 bases from V and 0 bases from J; junction bases left unmatched: 1. CDR3 length: 13 residues. CDR1 is MNHEY, CDR2 SMNVEV, per germline (reference sequence). The CDR3 loop reads CASSRQGSYEQYF. The CDR3 DNA reads TGTGCCAGCAGTAGACAGGGCTCCTACGAGCAGTACTTC.

This chain uses TRBV7-3 with TRBJ1-2, with D uncertain. The germline CDR1 and CDR2 sequences are SGHTA and FQGTGA. This CDR3 has 16 amino acids. V was pared by 3 bases and J by 2 bases, with 16 bases between. CDR3 protein: CASSFGARGDNYGYTF. CDR3 nucleotides: TGTGCCAGCAGCTTCGGAGCCCGGGGTGACAACTATGGCTACACCTTC. The entire variable domain, with the rest obtained from reference TRBV7-3 and TRBJ1-2, is as follows: GAGVSQTPSNKVTEKGKYVELRCDPISGHTALYWYRQSLGQGPEFLIYFQGTGAADDSGLPNDRFFAVRPEGSVSTLKIQRTERGDSAVYLCASSFGARGDNYGYTFGSGTRLTVV.

The chain joins TRBV7-8 to TRBJ2-5; a weak D match, TRBD2 (7 bases). Germline V gene lookup returns CDR1 SGHVS and CDR2 FQNEAQ. V shed 1 base and J shed 5 bases, with 26 bases lying between them. This CDR3 has 19 amino acids. The CDR3 bases are TGTGCCAGCAGCTTAGGAGATAAGGATTGGCGGGGGCGCCGGGAGACCCAGTACTTC. Translated: CASSLGDKDWRGRRETQYF. Using reference TRBV7-8 and TRBJ2-5 for the parts outside the CDR3, the full variable domain is GAGVSQSPRYKVAKRGQDVALRCDPISGHVSLFWYQQALGQGPEFLTYFQNEAQLDKSGLPSDRFFAERPEGSVSTLKIQRTQQEDSAVYLCASSLGDKDWRGRRETQYFGPGTRLLVL.

The V call is TRBV29-1, the J call TRBJ2-7; TRBD2 aligns across 7 bases. CDR3 length equals 13 residues. Trimming took 5 bases from V and 5 from J; bases not matched to a gene: 9. Germline CDR1 is SQVTM and CDR2 is ANQGSEA. The CDR3 spells CSVISGIRNEQYF. In DNA form, the CDR3 reads TGCAGCGTTATCAGCGGGATACGAAACGAGCAGTACTTC.

The CDR3 here is CASGPSYNEQFF. The CDR3 DNA reads as TGTGCTAGTGGTCCCTCCTACAATGAGCAGTTCTTC. V is TRBV12-5 and J is TRBJ2-1; D unresolved. This CDR3 comprises 12 residues. Germline V gene sequence: CDR1 LGHNT, CDR2 FRNRAP. Trimming removed 5 bases from V and 0 bases from J, with 2 bases in between.

The chain joins TRBV4-2 to TRBJ2-2, with D unclear. The V and J ends lost 0 bases and 3 bases respectively, with 8 bases between them. The germline gives CDR1 LGHNA, CDR2 YNFKEQ. This CDR3 comprises 15 residues. CDR3 nucleotides: TGTGCCAGCAGCCAAGAGGTCGGCTACACCGGGGAGCTGTTTTTT. Protein sequence: CASSQEVGYTGELFF.

This clone occurred once. The CDR3 DNA is TGTGCCAGTAGTCCAGGGGGTAACACCGGGGAGCTGTTTTTT. Amino acids: CASSPGGNTGELFF. The chain uses TRBV19 and TRBJ2-2; TRBD1 matches at 7 bases. The CDR3 extends over 14 amino acids. The J segment lost 2 bases and the V segment lost 5 bases, leaving 2 bases of the junction unmatched. Germline V gene sequence: CDR1 LNHDA, CDR2 SQIVND (reference sequence).

The rearrangement links TRBV28 to TRBJ2-3, with 15 bases that match TRBD2. Germline assignment: CDR1 MDHEN and CDR2 SYDVKM. This CDR3 is built from 16 residues. Trimming removed 6 bases from V and 3 bases from J; junction bases left unmatched: 4. The chain's CDR3 is CASSSGTSGRTDTQYF. CDR3 DNA: TGTGCCAGCAGCTCTGGGACTAGCGGGAGGACAGATACGCAGTATTTT.

This chain connects TRBV6-1 to TRBJ2-2, with unresolved D. Germline V gene lookup returns CDR1 MNHNS and CDR2 SASEGT. CDR3 size: 13 residues. The V gene lost 8 bases and the J gene lost 2 bases, with 9 bases spanning the gap. CDR3 nucleotides: TGTGCCAGCTTTCTAATAAACACCGGGGAGCTGTTTTTT. Encoded protein: CASFLINTGELFF.

The chain joins TRBV19 to TRBJ1-5; 10 positions match TRBD1. The J segment lost 4 bases and the V segment lost 8 bases, leaving 14 bases of the junction unmatched. Germline assignment: CDR1 LNHDA and CDR2 SQIVND (reference sequence). The CDR3 consists of 17 residues. This CDR3 is CASLFKPGQGSNQPQHF. The DNA for the CDR3 is TGTGCCAGTTTATTCAAACCGGGACAGGGGAGTAATCAGCCCCAGCATTTT.

The chain employs TRBV28 and TRBJ2-3; D is uncertain. V lost 8 bases to trimming and J lost 0 bases, with 6 bases between them. Germline-derived CDR1 and CDR2 are MDHEN and SYDVKM. This CDR3 has 12 residues. CDR3 coding DNA: TGTGCCAGCGAGACTAGCACAGATACGCAGTATTTT. Translated, it gives CASETSTDTQYF. The whole variable domain, remainder taken from reference TRBV28 and TRBJ2-3, is DVKVTQSSRYLVKRTGEKVFLECVQDMDHENMFWYRQDPGLGLRLIYFSYDVKMKEKGDIPEGYSVSREKKERFSLILESASTNQTSMYLCASETSTDTQYFGPGTRLTVL.

The rearrangement joins TRBV7-8 to TRBJ1-4; D call uncertain. The germline V gene has CDR1 SGHVS and CDR2 FQNEAQ. The CDR3 runs 12 residues. Trimming removed 1 base at V and 8 bases at J, with 5 bases between. The CDR3 region is CASSLVGEKLFF. CDR3 coding DNA: TGTGCCAGCAGCTTAGTCGGAGAAAAACTGTTTTTT.

This chain links TRBV20-1 with TRBJ2-3; no clear D. Trimming removed 0 bases at V and 6 bases at J, with 4 bases between. CDR1 is DFQATT and CDR2 is SNEGSKA in the germline V gene (reference sequence). CDR3 length equals 11 residues. As DNA, the CDR3 is TGCAGTGCTAGAGAGCGGGATACGCAGTATTTT. Protein sequence: CSARERDTQYF.

The rearrangement joins TRBV6-5 to TRBJ2-5, with D possibly matching TRBD2 (6 bases). The V gene lost 7 bases and the J gene lost 6 bases, with 12 bases spanning the gap. The CDR3 has 12 amino acids. CDR1 and CDR2 (germline): MNHEY, SVGAGI. CDR3 amino acids: CASTSGRQTQYF. The CDR3 DNA reads as TGTGCCAGCACCTCGGGGAGGCAGACCCAGTACTTC.

The chain combines TRBV28 with TRBJ1-5, with 7 bases aligning to TRBD1. Germline lookup yields CDR1 MDHEN and CDR2 SYDVKM. CDR3 length equals 14 residues. Trimming took 5 bases from V and 3 from J; bases not matched to a gene: 4. The CDR3 DNA reads TGTGCCAGCAGTAGGACAGGCCTCAATCAGCCCCAGCATTTT. Its protein is CASSRTGLNQPQHF.

This clone was detected only a few times. V gene TRBV7-8 combines with J gene TRBJ1-5; no clear D gene. Trimming left V 1 base short and J 4 bases short, with 5 bases between. Germline-derived CDR1 and CDR2 are SGHVS and FQNEAQ. There are 13 residues in the CDR3. The CDR3, as DNA: TGTGCCAGCAGCTTAGAACAGAATCAGCCCCAGCATTTT. Amino acids: CASSLEQNQPQHF.

The CDR3 DNA is TGTGCCAGCAGCCCGACGCTAGCGACCGGGGAGCTGTTTTTT. This gives the protein CASSPTLATGELFF. V usage is TRBV7-3 and J usage is TRBJ2-2; D is perhaps TRBD2 (6 bases). The germline V and J ends were trimmed by 5 bases and 5 bases, with 12 bases remaining between them. CDR3 length equals 14 residues. Germline V gene lookup returns CDR1 SGHTA and CDR2 FQGTGA.

The gene calls are TRBV6-1 and TRBJ2-2, with D possibly matching TRBD2 (5 bases). V lost 4 bases and J 3 bases, leaving 12 bases between the germline ends. The CDR3 runs to 15 residues. Germline CDR1 is MNHNS and CDR2 is SASEGT. This CDR3 is CASSAWEADTGELFF. CDR3 in DNA: TGTGCCAGCAGTGCATGGGAAGCGGACACCGGGGAGCTGTTTTTT.

The rearrangement uses TRBV9 and TRBJ2-5; D remains ambiguous. Germline V gene data show CDR1 as SGDLS and CDR2 as YYNGEE. CDR3 length equals 13 residues. Trimming stripped 3 bases from V and 4 bases from J, with 10 bases between. The CDR3 region has the DNA TGTGCCAGCAGCGCTAGACTTTTAGAGACCCAGTACTTC. It codes for CASSARLLETQYF.

On this clone: The DNA is left out, because the CDR3 cannot be placed on it with certainty; the CDR3 is given as TCRdb lists it. The genes are TRBV6-5 and TRBJ2-7; TRBD2 is the table's D call, not checked against the DNA. Germline CDR1 and CDR2: MNHEY and SVGAGI. The CDR3 length is 13 residues, termini included. CDR3 in amino acids: CASSSSGFHEQYF.

The chain links TRBV30 to TRBJ2-7, with D possibly TRBD1 on 6 matching bases. This CDR3 is 14 amino acids long. Germline V gene sequence: CDR1 GTSNPN, CDR2 SVGIG (reference sequence). The ends were cut back, 3 bases at V and 0 bases at J, with 12 bases in the middle. The CDR3 DNA reads TGTGCCTGGAGGACAGGAGGCTCCTCCTACGAGCAGTACTTC. Amino acid sequence: CAWRTGGSSYEQYF.

The CDR3 DNA reads TGTGCCAGCAGTCCGATCGGGCCCTATAAGAATGAGCAGTTCTTC. It translates to CASSPIGPYKNEQFF. The chain couples TRBV25-1 to TRBJ2-1; D remains ambiguous. Germline values: CDR1 MGHDK, CDR2 SYGVNS. Trimming took 5 bases from V and 7 from J, leaving 18 bases between them. The CDR3 contains 15 residues.

The V and J genes are TRBV15 and TRBJ2-1; 12 bases fit TRBD2. Germline trimming cut 5 bases from V and 9 bases from J; bases unmatched to any gene: 8. CDR1 is LNHNV, CDR2 YYDKDF, per germline (reference sequence). The CDR3 is 15 residues long. As DNA, the CDR3 is TGTGCCACCAGCTTAGGACTAGCGGGAAGGGGTGAGCAGTTCTTC. Its translation: CATSLGLAGRGEQFF.

The rearrangement links TRBV28 to TRBJ2-7, with D perhaps given as TRBD1 or TRBD2 (5 bases each). Trimming shortened V by 1 base and J by 2 bases, and 12 bases separated the two germline ends. CDR1 is MDHEN and CDR2 is SYDVKM in the germline V gene. The CDR3 extends over 15 amino acids. The CDR3 coding sequence is TGTGCCAGCAGTTTATCCGGGACGGTTACCTACGAGCAGTACTTC. This translates into CASSLSGTVTYEQYF.